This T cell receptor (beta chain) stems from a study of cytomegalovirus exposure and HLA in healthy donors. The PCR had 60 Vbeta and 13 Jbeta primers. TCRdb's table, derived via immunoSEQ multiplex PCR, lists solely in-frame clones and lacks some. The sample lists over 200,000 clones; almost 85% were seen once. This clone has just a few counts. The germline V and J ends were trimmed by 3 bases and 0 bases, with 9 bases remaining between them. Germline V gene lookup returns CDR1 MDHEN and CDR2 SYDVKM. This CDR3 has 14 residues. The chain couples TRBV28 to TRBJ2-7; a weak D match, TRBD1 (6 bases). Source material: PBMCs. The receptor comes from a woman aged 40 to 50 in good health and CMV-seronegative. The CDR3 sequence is CASSFADSSYEQYF. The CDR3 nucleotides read TGTGCCAGCAGTTTTGCGGACAGCTCCTACGAGCAGTACTTC.